This passage covers 27 T cell receptor beta chains from one sample sequenced in a study of tumour-infiltrating T cells in Burkitt lymphoma. TCRdb keeps only in-frame clones here, not all; method: immunoSEQ multiplex PCR. The sample has around 6,700 clones, 17% seen once. Source material: tumor tissue. Receptors were obtained from a human donor with diffuse large B-cell lymphoma.

Only a few counts were recorded for this clone. The chain employs TRBV18 and TRBJ2-1; TRBD2 agrees at 7 bases. Germline lookup yields CDR1 KGHSH and CDR2 LQKENI. J was trimmed by 0 bases and V by 5 bases; bases with no gene match: 7. The CDR3 sequence is 16 residues long. This chain's CDR3 is CASSELAVSSYNEQFF. The CDR3 DNA follows: TGTGCCAGCTCAGAGCTAGCGGTGAGCTCCTACAATGAGCAGTTCTTC.

DNA of the CDR3: TGTGCCAGCAGCTCCCACAGGGGACCAGCCTACGAGCAGTACTTC. Encoded protein: CASSSHRGPAYEQYF. The V gene is TRBV7-9, the J gene TRBJ2-7; 7 bases align to TRBD1. V lost 4 bases and J lost 2; bases outside the gene matches: 8. Germline values: CDR1 SEHNR, CDR2 FQNEAQ (reference sequence). The CDR3 is made up of 15 amino acids. Full variable domain (outside the CDR3, taken from reference TRBV7-9 and TRBJ2-7): DTGVSQNPRHKITKRGQNVTFRCDPISEHNRLYWYRQTLGQGPEFLTYFQNEAQLEKSRLLSDRFSAERPKGSFSTLEIQRTEQGDSAMYLCASSSHRGPAYEQYFGPGTRLTVT.

This clone was found a few times. CDR3 in amino acids: CASSDGPRQRTDTQYF. Written as DNA, the CDR3 is TGCGCCAGCAGTGATGGTCCCAGACAACGCACAGATACGCAGTATTTT. The chain employs TRBV10-1 and TRBJ2-3; D is unresolved. The length of the CDR3 is 16 residues. Germline V CDR1 and CDR2: WNHNN, SYGVQD (reference sequence). Trimming took off 3 bases at V and 1 base at J, with 14 bases between the two ends.

This chain joins TRBV11-2 and TRBJ2-7; 7 bases fit TRBD2. This CDR3 spans 15 amino acids. Germline V gives CDR1 SGHAT, CDR2 FQNNGV. The ends lost 1 base at V and 3 bases at J; junction bases unmatched: 6. The CDR3 bases are TGTGCCAGCAGCTTAGCGGCGGGAGAACTCTACGAGCAGTACTTC. The encoded protein is CASSLAAGELYEQYF.

The genes are TRBV11-2 and TRBJ1-2; no clear D gene. This CDR3 comprises 15 residues. Trimming removed 6 bases from V and 4 bases from J, with 18 bases in between. Germline V gene sequence: CDR1 SGHAT, CDR2 FQNNGV. The CDR3 coding sequence is TGTGCCAGCAGTCAGAGGCCCGGGTCGGGCTATGGCTACACCTTC. The encoded protein is CASSQRPGSGYGYTF.

The sample holds a few counts of this clone. This sequence joins TRBV29-1 and TRBJ2-1; 16 nucleotides align to TRBD2. Germline V gene data show CDR1 as SQVTM and CDR2 as ANQGSEA. This CDR3 is 16 amino acids long. Trimming at V came to 5 bases and at J to 2 bases, leaving 3 bases not matched to a gene. CDR3 bases: TGCAGCGTTTCCGGGACTAGCGGGAGGGCCTACAATGAGCAGTTCTTC. Translating gives CSVSGTSGRAYNEQFF.

The J gene is TRBJ2-1, the V gene TRBV29-1; no clear D gene. The germline CDR1 and CDR2 sequences are SQVTM and ANQGSEA. Trimming pared 7 bases from V and 4 bases from J, leaving 8 bases between. The CDR3 covers 11 residues. CDR3 in DNA: TGCAGCGGGGAAGAATACAATGAGCAGTTCTTC. Encoded protein: CSGEEYNEQFF.

This clone was seen a handful of times. V gene TRBV29-1 combines with J gene TRBJ1-1; no clear D. The CDR3 contains 13 residues. V was pared by 7 bases and J by 3 bases, with 15 bases between. Germline V lookup: CDR1 SQVTM, CDR2 ANQGSEA. CDR3 amino acids: CSGRGGLDTEAFF. The DNA of the CDR3 is TGCAGCGGTCGGGGAGGGCTGGACACTGAAGCTTTCTTT. The full variable domain, completed using reference TRBV29-1 and TRBJ1-1, is SAVISQKPSRDICQRGTSLTIQCQVDSQVTMMFWYRQQPGQSLTLIATANQGSEATYESGFVIDKFPISRPNLTFSTLTVSNMSPEDSSIYLCSGRGGLDTEAFFGQGTRLTVV.

This clone was counted a few times. The chain has TRBV30 and TRBJ2-7, with D tentatively TRBD1 (6 bases). This CDR3 region has 13 residues. V lost 0 bases and J lost 4, with 10 bases in between. Germline CDR1 and CDR2: GTSNPN and SVGIG (reference sequence). The CDR3 DNA reads TGTGCCTGGAGTGTCTCGGACAGTTACGAGCAGTACTTC. Its protein is CAWSVSDSYEQYF. The full variable domain, in which reference TRBV30 and TRBJ2-7 provide the parts outside the CDR3, is SQTIHQWPATLVQPVGSPLSLECTVEGTSNPNLYWYRQAAGRGLQLLFYSVGIGQISSEVPQNLSASRPQDRQFILSSKKLLLSDSGFYLCAWSVSDSYEQYFGPGTRLTVT.

In its sample, this clone is medium-sized. Other DNA sequences of this sample code for an identical CDR3. The gene calls are TRBV4-2 and TRBJ2-3; D remains unclear. Trimming stripped 1 base from V and 4 bases from J, with 6 bases between. Germline V gives CDR1 LGHNA, CDR2 YNFKEQ. The CDR3 sequence is 13 residues long. This chain's CDR3 is CASSQVLPDTQYF. The CDR3 DNA reads TGTGCCAGCAGCCAAGTCCTCCCAGATACGCAGTATTTT.

The chain links TRBV28 to TRBJ1-2, with D perhaps TRBD1 (5 bases). The germline gives CDR1 MDHEN, CDR2 SYDVKM. There are 14 residues in the CDR3. V was pared by 2 bases and J by 3 bases, with 10 bases between. The CDR3 DNA sequence: TGTGCCAGCAGTTTACAGGGAGTGGACTATGGCTACACCTTC. Translating gives CASSLQGVDYGYTF.

A few counts support this clone. This CDR3 reads CASSHGQYNEQFF. As DNA, the CDR3 is TGTGCCAGCAGCCATGGACAGTACAATGAGCAGTTCTTC. This chain uses TRBV11-3 with TRBJ2-1; tentative D call: TRBD1 (6 bases). Germline CDR1 reads SGHNT; CDR2 reads YENEEA. The length of the CDR3 is 13 residues. With 5 bases removed from V and 4 bases from J, the gap between germline ends came to 9 bases. The entire variable domain, with the rest obtained from reference TRBV11-3 and TRBJ2-1, is as follows: EAGVVQSPRYKIIEKKQPVAFWCNPISGHNTLYWYLQNLGQGPELLIRYENEEAVDDSQLPKDRFSAERLKGVDSTLKIQPAELGDSAVYLCASSHGQYNEQFFGPGTRLTVL.

J is TRBJ2-1 and V is TRBV5-1; the match to TRBD2 covers 13 bases. The CDR3 totals 15 residues. From germline, CDR1 is SGHRS and CDR2 YFSETQ. J gave up 10 bases and V 4 bases, and 8 bases lay outside the gene matches. CDR3 sequence: CASSQGTSGIGEQFF. DNA of the CDR3: TGCGCCAGCAGCCAAGGGACTAGCGGGATCGGGGAGCAGTTCTTC.

This clone has just a few counts. The gene calls are TRBV19 and TRBJ2-7; 11 bases are shared with TRBD2. The V gene end was trimmed by 5 bases and the J gene end by 2 bases; junction bases not matched to a gene: 5. Germline V lookup: CDR1 LNHDA, CDR2 SQIVND (reference sequence). The CDR3 contains 15 residues. The CDR3 DNA reads as TGTGCCAGTAGTGTCGGACTAGCGGGTACCTACGAGCAGTACTTC. This encodes CASSVGLAGTYEQYF.

The CDR3 protein is CASSLGGEETQYF. Here the CDR3 DNA reads TGCGCCAGCAGCTTAGGTGGGGAAGAGACCCAGTACTTC. This sequence joins TRBV5-1 and TRBJ2-5; D uncertain. Per the germline V gene, CDR1 is SGHRS and CDR2 is YFSETQ. V lost 2 bases to trimming and J lost 3 bases, with 8 bases between them. The CDR3 covers 13 residues.

V is TRBV14 and J is TRBJ1-2; D remains ambiguous. The CDR3 runs to 17 residues. In germline, CDR1 is SGHDN, CDR2 FVKESK. V was trimmed by 1 base and J by 8 bases, leaving 23 bases between them. The CDR3 loop is CASSQVPSVGSPEGYTF. The CDR3 nucleotides are TGTGCCAGCAGCCAAGTTCCCTCCGTGGGAAGTCCAGAGGGCTACACCTTC.

The gene calls are TRBV2 and TRBJ2-1, with D perhaps being TRBD1 or TRBD2 (5 bases each). The V gene's germline CDR1 is SNHLY and CDR2 FYNNEI. Trimming pared 11 bases from V and 0 bases from J, leaving 14 bases between. The CDR3 is 14 residues long. The CDR3 bases are TGTGCCGGCAACCGGGACGACTCCTACAATGAGCAGTTCTTC. Translation gives CAGNRDDSYNEQFF.

Here the CDR3 DNA reads TGTGCCAGCAGCTCCCAGGGGAGTCAGCCCCAGCATTTT. Protein: CASSSQGSQPQHF. V and J are TRBV11-2 and TRBJ1-5, with TRBD1 as a possible D gene (6 bases). Germline V CDR1 and CDR2: SGHAT, FQNNGV. With 4 bases removed from V and 6 bases from J, the gap between germline ends came to 10 bases. This CDR3 has 13 residues.

This sequence joins TRBV19 and TRBJ2-1, with D perhaps matching TRBD1 (7 bases). CDR1 and CDR2 from the germline V gene are LNHDA and SQIVND (reference sequence). V dropped 0 bases and J dropped 0 bases, with 18 bases sitting between them. This CDR3 has 19 residues. CDR3 sequence: CASSIDRDFRDSSYNEQFF. CDR3 DNA: TGTGCCAGTAGTATAGATAGGGACTTTCGGGACAGCTCCTACAATGAGCAGTTCTTC. Drawing the rest from reference TRBV19 and TRBJ2-1, the complete variable domain is DGGITQSPKYLFRKEGQNVTLSCEQNLNHDAMYWYRQDPGQGLRLIYYSQIVNDFQKGDIAEGYSVSREKKESFPLTVTSAQKNPTAFYLCASSIDRDFRDSSYNEQFFGPGTRLTVL.

The J gene is TRBJ2-5, the V gene TRBV9; D assignment may be TRBD1 or TRBD2 (5 bases each). The germline V gene has CDR1 SGDLS and CDR2 YYNGEE. The CDR3 contains 15 residues. Trimming removed 0 bases at V and 5 bases at J, with 14 bases between. The CDR3 region is CASSVEGTRGETQYF. CDR3 nucleotides: TGTGCCAGCAGCGTAGAGGGGACCCGGGGCGAGACCCAGTACTTC.

This clone was detected only a few times. The rearrangement uses TRBV29-1 and TRBJ2-7; 10 bases are shared with TRBD2. V was pared by 4 bases and J by 5 bases, with 5 bases of the junction left unmatched. Germline values: CDR1 SQVTM, CDR2 ANQGSEA. CDR3 length equals 13 residues. CDR3 nucleotide sequence: TGCAGCGTTGTGCCTAGCGGGAGCCACGAGCAGTACTTC. Translating gives CSVVPSGSHEQYF.

The chain recombines TRBV6-5 with TRBJ2-1; TRBD1 or TRBD2 may be the D gene (5 bases each). The CDR3 length is 11 residues. Germline lookup yields CDR1 MNHEY and CDR2 SVGAGI. V was shortened by 4 bases and J by 7 bases, with 5 bases between the two germline ends. The CDR3 is CASSWGNEQFF. CDR3 bases: TGTGCCAGCAGTTGGGGGAATGAGCAGTTCTTC.

This chain connects TRBV11-2 to TRBJ1-1, with D possibly matching TRBD1 (6 bases). Trimming cost V 2 bases and J 1 base, with 11 bases left between them. Germline V gene sequence: CDR1 SGHAT, CDR2 FQNNGV. This CDR3 spans 15 amino acids. CDR3 in amino acids: CASSLMGHTNTEAFF. DNA for the CDR3: TGTGCCAGCAGCTTAATGGGACATACGAACACTGAAGCTTTCTTT.

The V gene is TRBV6-1, the J gene TRBJ1-2, with 7 bases matching TRBD1. V lost 5 bases and J lost 7; bases outside the gene matches: 13. Germline CDR1 MNHNS, CDR2 SASEGT. CDR3 length equals 15 residues. CDR3 loop: CASSPMVEGAVGYTF. CDR3 DNA sequence: TGTGCCAGCAGTCCTATGGTTGAGGGGGCGGTTGGCTACACCTTC.

The gene calls are TRBV20-1 and TRBJ2-7; D is undetermined. The V gene's germline CDR1 is DFQATT and CDR2 SNEGSKA (reference sequence). CDR3 length: 9 amino acids. The CDR3 DNA reads as TGCAGGGCTCGCTACGAGCAGTACTTC. It codes for CRARYEQYF.

V and J are TRBV11-1 and TRBJ2-7; D might be TRBD2 (6 bases). The CDR3 has 15 amino acids. Germline-derived CDR1 and CDR2 are SGHAT and FQDESV (reference sequence). Between the trimmed V and J ends, which lost 1 base and 4 bases, there was a span of 14 bases. CDR3 coding DNA: TGTGCCAGCAGCTTAGTCCAGGGAGGCAATTACGAGCAGTACTTC. It encodes CASSLVQGGNYEQYF.

CDR3 nucleotides: TGTGCCAGCAAAGCGGAAGGGTGGGGGCTAGATACGCAGTATTTT. Its protein product is CASKAEGWGLDTQYF. The chain recombines TRBV5-4 with TRBJ2-3; possibly TRBD1 for D (6 bases). Trimming cost V 6 bases and J 5 bases, with 19 bases left between them. The CDR3 totals 15 residues. Germline CDR1 and CDR2: SGHNT and YYREEE (reference sequence).